A selection of T cell receptor beta chains follows, all from one sample in a study of blood T cell repertoires in COVID-19. Sequenced by immunoSEQ multiplex PCR; TCRdb stores in-frame clones only, minus some. Of approximately 98,000 clones listed, around 81% are singletons. The sequencing sample was made of peripheral blood. These receptors all stem from a man between 60 and 75 years old with acute or convalescent COVID-19. The CDR3 runs from the conserved cysteine through the conserved F or W. The order of the fields is D gene, J gene, V gene, clone size, CDR3 protein, CDR3 DNA. The D gene is left open where the match is weak. Not all rows give a size; the values are once, few, many and, for expanded clones, a class.

. TRBJ2-3 TRBV7-6 . CASSSPLGGSTDTQYF TGTGCCAGCAGTTCCCCCTTAGGCGGCAGCACAGATACGCAGTATTTT
. TRBJ1-1 TRBV5-1 once CASSPREGSTEAFF TGCGCCAGCAGCCCCCGGGAGGGAAGCACTGAAGCTTTCTTT
TRBD1 TRBJ1-3 TRBV28 . CASSSGTGAGNTIYF TGTGCCAGCAGTTCCGGGACAGGGGCTGGAAACACCATATATTTT
. TRBJ1-5 TRBV30 . CAWSAQTGNQPQHF TGTGCCTGGAGTGCCCAGACCGGGAACCAGCCCCAGCATTTT
TRBD1 TRBJ1-2 TRBV29-1 . CSAPGTGGDYGYTF TGCAGCGCCCCCGGGACAGGGGGCGACTATGGCTACACCTTC
TRBD1 TRBJ1-1 TRBV7-2 few CASSYHGQGTEAFF TGTGCCAGCAGCTACCACGGACAGGGAACAGAAGCTTTCTTT
. TRBJ2-2 TRBV3-1/TRBV3-2 . CASSHALRAGTGELFF TGTGCCAGCAGCCACGCCTTGAGGGCGGGCACCGGGGAGCTGTTTTTT
TRBD1 TRBJ1-1 TRBV19 . CASSRDRGTTEAFF TGTGCCAGTAGTCGGGACAGGGGTACCACTGAAGCTTTCTTT
TRBD2 TRBJ2-5 TRBV7-6 . CASSLYGLAGEVETQYF TGTGCCAGCAGCTTATATGGGCTAGCGGGGGAGGTGGAGACCCAGTACTTC
TRBD1 TRBJ2-3 TRBV9 . CASSPWDRGFTDTQYF TGTGCCAGCAGCCCCTGGGACAGGGGGTTCACAGATACGCAGTATTTT
. TRBJ1-3 TRBV6-5 . CASSLSGVSGNTIYF TGTGCCAGCAGTCTTTCGGGGGTCTCTGGAAACACCATATATTTT
. TRBJ1-2 TRBV14 . CASSHSVSNYGYTF TGTGCCAGCAGCCACTCGGTTTCGAACTATGGCTACACCTTC
TRBD1 TRBJ1-4 TRBV7-9 once CASSRGQQNEKLFF TGTGCCAGCAGCCGGGGACAGCAGAATGAAAAACTGTTTTTT
. TRBJ1-1 TRBV10-3 . CAISQATGVEAFF TGTGCCATCAGCCAGGCGACAGGCGTTGAAGCTTTCTTT
. TRBJ2-5 TRBV7-3 . CARTHSSSTQETQYF TGTGCCAGGACCCATTCCTCTAGCACCCAAGAGACCCAGTACTTC
. TRBJ2-1 TRBV11-3 . CASSLDPARTEQFF TGTGCCAGCAGCTTAGATCCCGCTAGAACTGAGCAGTTCTTC
TRBD1 TRBJ2-6 TRBV5-4 . CASSLGGTGLSGANVLTF TGTGCCAGCAGCTTGGGAGGGACAGGGCTCTCTGGGGCCAACGTCCTGACTTTC
. TRBJ2-3 TRBV18 . CASSLAGQRPRDTQYF TGTGCCAGCTCCCTTGCAGGACAAAGGCCTCGCGATACGCAGTATTTT
. TRBJ2-1 TRBV11-2 . CASSLVGSRGAYEQFF TGTGCCAGCAGCTTAGTGGGCAGCAGGGGGGCTTATGAGCAGTTCTTC
. TRBJ2-2 TRBV11-3 . CASRLRDTNTGELFF TGTGCCAGCAGGCTCCGGGACACGAACACCGGGGAGCTGTTTTTT